This TCR beta chain was sequenced for a study of vaccination effects on CD4 cells after COVID-19. Study summary: Post-vaccine specimens arrived a median 72 days past the second dose.

Under the ViraFEST assay, PBMC were stimulated with viral peptide pools so that antigen-specific CD4+ T cells expanded. Sequencing was performed afterwards. The culture ran for 10 to 11 days, and then CD4+ T cells were isolated. Participants received two doses of either the BNT162b2 or mRNA-1273 vaccine. Details on this clone: The antigen is not known.

The table came from immunoSEQ multiplex PCR; TCRdb's copy has only in-frame clones and leaves some out. The sample gives 20,000 to 25,000 clones, more than 70% of which show up once; about 9.1% is in the top ten. The input for sequencing was CD4+ T cells from PBMCs cultured with HCoV-229E spike peptides, taken after COVID-19 vaccination. The receptor's source is a human donor who received a COVID-19 vaccine.

The CDR3 bases are TGCGCCAGCAGAACAGATCTGAACACTGAAGCTTTCTTT. Its protein is CASRTDLNTEAFF. This chain uses TRBV10-2 with TRBJ1-1; D gene ambiguous. Per germline, CDR1 WSHSY and CDR2 SAAADI. The CDR3 totals 13 residues. Trimming shortened V by 6 bases and J by 0 bases, and 8 bases separated the two germline ends.